This TCR beta chain was sequenced for a study of CD8 T cells in Susac syndrome. RNA in amounts of roughly 0.45 to 1 ug was reverse transcribed with random hexamers. It was immunoSEQ multiplex PCR that amplified TCR beta CDR3 across 54 Vbeta and 13 Jbeta. TCRdb ran MiXCR on the immunoSEQ multiplex PCR reads and lists one entry per CDR3 protein. The sample records 150,000 to 160,000 distinct CDR3 sequences, roughly 95% being singletons. High-throughput TCR beta sequencing covered peripheral CD8+ and CD4+ T cells. Purification of the CD8+ and CD4+ T cells relied on negative isolation, and TEMRA cells underwent FACS enrichment. Findings and caveats of the study: It was acknowledged in the study that the number of individuals who were included in its TCR sequencing and HLA analysis was relatively small.

As to this clonotype: What it binds is unknown.

The CDR3 has 13 residues. Germline CDR1 is LGHDT and CDR2 is YNNKEL (reference sequence). Between the trimmed V and J ends, which lost 8 bases and 2 bases, there was a span of 11 bases. The sequence came from a human donor with multiple sclerosis. The rearrangement joins TRBV3-1 to TRBJ2-3, with D uncertain. Source material: CD8+ T cells from PBMCs. CDR3 DNA sequence: TGTGCCAGCTCAGATGTCGACACAGATACGCAGTATTTT. Protein product: CASSDVDTDTQYF.